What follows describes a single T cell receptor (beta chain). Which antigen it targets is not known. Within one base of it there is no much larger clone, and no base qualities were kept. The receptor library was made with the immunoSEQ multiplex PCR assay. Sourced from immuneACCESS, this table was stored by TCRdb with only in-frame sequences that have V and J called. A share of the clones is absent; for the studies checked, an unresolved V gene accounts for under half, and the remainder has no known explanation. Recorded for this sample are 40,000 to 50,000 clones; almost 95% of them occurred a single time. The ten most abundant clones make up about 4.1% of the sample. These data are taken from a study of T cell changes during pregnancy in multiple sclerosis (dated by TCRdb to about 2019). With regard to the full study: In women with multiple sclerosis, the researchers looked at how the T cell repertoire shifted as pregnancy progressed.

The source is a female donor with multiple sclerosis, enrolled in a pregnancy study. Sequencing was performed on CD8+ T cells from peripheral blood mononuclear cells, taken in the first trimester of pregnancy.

The sequence in DNA is TGCGCCAGCAGCTTGGATTGGACAGGGGGCGTCGGGTATGGCTACACCTTC. Protein translation: CASSLDWTGGVGYGYTF. The V gene is TRBV5-1 and the J gene is TRBJ1-2, and TRBD1 aligns with 11 junction nucleotides. Including the terminal cysteine and phenylalanine, the CDR3 comprises 17 residues. Here the CDR3 DNA is all that survives: 51 bases in frame from base 1. The germline V gene supplies CDR1 SGHRS and CDR2 YFSETQ. V and J are trimmed by 0 bases and 5 bases, and the gene matches miss 9 bases of the junction.